The 5 T cell receptor beta chains given below trace back to one sample, sequenced in a study of T-cell memory formation after mild COVID-19. TCRdb re-derived calls from the 5' RACE reads in MiXCR, one entry per CDR3 protein. Found here are under 700,000 distinct CDR3 sequences, about a fifth of them singletons; the top ten hold 9.5% to 15%. Sequencing was performed on PBMCs or a T cell subset sorted from them (not recorded which). Source of these receptors: an adult woman who had mild COVID-19 (a few samples of this study predate the infection). Cell type and time point are not known.

This clonotype was seen more than once but under ten times. This chain connects TRBV30 to TRBJ2-7; unclear D gene. Trimming stripped 3 bases from V and 2 bases from J, with 14 bases between. There are 14 residues in the CDR3. Germline-derived CDR1 and CDR2 are GTSNPN and SVGIG (reference sequence). CDR3 sequence reads: CAWRVDPQAYEQYF. CDR3 sequence (DNA): TGTGCCTGGAGGGTGGACCCCCAGGCCTACGAGCAGTACTTC.

V usage is TRBV3-1 and J usage is TRBJ2-3; 11 nucleotides line up with TRBD2. The CDR3 runs 16 residues. The junction had 8 bases not matched to a gene; V was cut back by 5 bases and J by 4 bases. Germline V gene lookup returns CDR1 LGHDT and CDR2 YNNKEL (reference sequence). CDR3 in amino acids: CASSAPLAGEPDTQYF. The CDR3 bases are TGTGCCAGCAGCGCACCACTAGCGGGAGAACCAGATACGCAGTATTTT.

CDR3 DNA sequence: TGTGCCAGCAGCCCTGCGGACAGGCTGGCTAACTATGGCTACACCTTC. Amino acid sequence: CASSPADRLANYGYTF. The J gene is TRBJ1-2, the V gene TRBV7-9; 7 nucleotides match TRBD1. The germline gives CDR1 SEHNR, CDR2 FQNEAQ (reference sequence). V shed 5 bases and J 0 bases; nucleotides not matched to a gene: 9. This CDR3 is 16 amino acids long.

The J gene is TRBJ1-2, the V gene TRBV7-9; D gene uncertain. V dropped 5 bases and J dropped 4 bases, with 14 bases sitting between them. Germline V gene data show CDR1 as SEHNR and CDR2 as FQNEAQ (reference sequence). The CDR3 is made up of 14 amino acids. In DNA, the CDR3 is TGTGCCAGCAGCCTAGAGGTCAAGGGCTATGGCTACACCTTC. It encodes CASSLEVKGYGYTF.

The V and J genes are TRBV7-9 and TRBJ2-1, with D perhaps matching TRBD1 (5 bases). Germline CDR1 reads SEHNR; CDR2 reads FQNEAQ (reference sequence). The ends were cut back, 3 bases at V and 3 bases at J, with 9 bases in the middle. The CDR3 sequence is 14 residues long. CDR3 sequence reads: CASSLMDIYNEQFF. The DNA of the CDR3 is TGTGCCAGCAGCTTGATGGACATCTACAATGAGCAGTTCTTC.